The clone carrying this T cell receptor (beta chain) showed up many times. These data originate in a study of T cells after yellow fever vaccination. The length of the CDR3 is 15 residues. V lost 8 bases to trimming and J lost 6 bases; unmatched junction nucleotides: 7. It was through 5'RACE template switching that TCR cDNA was made, with a universal primer site and UMIs added. A single record per CDR3 protein comes from TCRdb applying MiXCR to the 5' RACE reads. The sample lists roughly 150,000 distinct CDR3 sequences, 6% to 7.5% occurring once. The receptor comes from a man younger than 35 who received the YFV17D yellow fever vaccine. Here the sequenced sample was CD4+ T cells sorted from PBMCs, taken less than 6 days after the first yellow fever vaccination. This rearrangement joins TRBV12-3 or TRBV12-4 to TRBJ1-6; 10 positions agree with TRBD1. The CDR3 DNA reads as TGTGCCAGCTTCCCGGGGGACAGGGGTAATTCACCCCTCCACTTT. Translating gives CASFPGDRGNSPLHF.